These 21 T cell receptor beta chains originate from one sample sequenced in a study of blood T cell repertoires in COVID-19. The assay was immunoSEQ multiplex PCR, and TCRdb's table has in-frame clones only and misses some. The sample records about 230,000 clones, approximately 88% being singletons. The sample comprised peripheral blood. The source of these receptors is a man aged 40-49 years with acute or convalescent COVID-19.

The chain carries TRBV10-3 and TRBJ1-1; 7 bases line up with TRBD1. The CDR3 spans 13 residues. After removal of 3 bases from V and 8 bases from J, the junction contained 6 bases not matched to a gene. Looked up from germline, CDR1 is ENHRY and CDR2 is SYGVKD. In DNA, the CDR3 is TGTGCCATCAGTGACCAAAGGACAGGAGAAGCTTTCTTT. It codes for CAISDQRTGEAFF.

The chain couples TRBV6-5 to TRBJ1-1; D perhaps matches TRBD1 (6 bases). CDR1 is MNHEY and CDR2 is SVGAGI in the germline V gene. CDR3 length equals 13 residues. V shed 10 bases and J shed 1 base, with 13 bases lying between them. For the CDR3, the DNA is TGTGCCACCGGACAGCGAGAGAACACTGAAGCTTTCTTT. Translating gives CATGQRENTEAFF.

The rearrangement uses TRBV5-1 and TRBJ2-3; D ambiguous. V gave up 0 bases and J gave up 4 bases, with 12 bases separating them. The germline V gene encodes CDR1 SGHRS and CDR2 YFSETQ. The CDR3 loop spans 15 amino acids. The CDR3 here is CASSLAGPLADTQYF. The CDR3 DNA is TGCGCCAGCAGCTTGGCTGGCCCTTTGGCAGATACGCAGTATTTT.

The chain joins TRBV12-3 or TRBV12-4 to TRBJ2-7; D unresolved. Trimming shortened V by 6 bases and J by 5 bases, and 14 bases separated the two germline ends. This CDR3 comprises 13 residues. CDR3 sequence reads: CASRLSSSHEQYF. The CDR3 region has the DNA TGTGCCAGCAGGTTGAGTAGTTCCCACGAGCAGTACTTC.

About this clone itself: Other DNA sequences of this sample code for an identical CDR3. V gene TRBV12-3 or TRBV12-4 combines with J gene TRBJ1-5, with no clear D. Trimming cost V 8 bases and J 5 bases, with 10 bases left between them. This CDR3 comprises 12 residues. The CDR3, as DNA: TGTGCCAGCCGGGCCGGGGATCAGCCCCAGCATTTT. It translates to CASRAGDQPQHF.

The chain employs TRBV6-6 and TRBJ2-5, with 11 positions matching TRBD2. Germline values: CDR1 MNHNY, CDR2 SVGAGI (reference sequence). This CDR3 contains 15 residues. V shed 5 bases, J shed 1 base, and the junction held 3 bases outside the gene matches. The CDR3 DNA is TGTGCCAGCAGTCCCGGGACTAGCGGCCAAGAGACCCAGTACTTC. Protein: CASSPGTSGQETQYF.

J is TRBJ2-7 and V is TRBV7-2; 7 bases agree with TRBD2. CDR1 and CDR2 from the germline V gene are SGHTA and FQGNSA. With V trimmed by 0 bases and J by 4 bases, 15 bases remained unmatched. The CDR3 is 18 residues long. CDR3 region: CASSLAVPGSGLFYEQYF. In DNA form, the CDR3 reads TGTGCCAGCAGCTTAGCCGTCCCTGGTAGCGGGTTATTTTACGAGCAGTACTTC.

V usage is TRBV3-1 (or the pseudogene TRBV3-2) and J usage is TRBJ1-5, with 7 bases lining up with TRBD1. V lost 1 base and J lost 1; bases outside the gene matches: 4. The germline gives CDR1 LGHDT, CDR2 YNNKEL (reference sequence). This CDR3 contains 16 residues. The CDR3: CASSQGPGGSNQPQHF. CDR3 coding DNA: TGTGCCAGCAGCCAAGGTCCAGGGGGAAGCAATCAGCCCCAGCATTTT.

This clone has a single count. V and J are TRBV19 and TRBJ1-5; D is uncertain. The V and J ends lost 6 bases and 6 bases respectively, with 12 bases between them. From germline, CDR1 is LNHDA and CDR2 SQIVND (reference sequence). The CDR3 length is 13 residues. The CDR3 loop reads CASSPLRGQPQHF. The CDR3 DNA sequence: TGTGCCAGTAGCCCGTTACGGGGTCAGCCCCAGCATTTT.

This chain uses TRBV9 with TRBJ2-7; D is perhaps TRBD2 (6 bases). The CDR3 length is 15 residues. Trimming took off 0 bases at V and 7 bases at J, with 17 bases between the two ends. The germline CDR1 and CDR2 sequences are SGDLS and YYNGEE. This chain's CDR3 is CASSVVASVTGEQYF. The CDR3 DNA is TGTGCCAGCAGCGTAGTGGCTAGCGTGACTGGGGAGCAGTACTTC.

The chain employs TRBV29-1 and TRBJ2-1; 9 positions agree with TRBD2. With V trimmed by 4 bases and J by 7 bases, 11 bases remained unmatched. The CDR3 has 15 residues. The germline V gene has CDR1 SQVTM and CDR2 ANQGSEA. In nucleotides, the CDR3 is TGCAGCGTTGTCTTCCCAGCGGGAGGAAGGAATGAGCAGTTCTTC. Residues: CSVVFPAGGRNEQFF.

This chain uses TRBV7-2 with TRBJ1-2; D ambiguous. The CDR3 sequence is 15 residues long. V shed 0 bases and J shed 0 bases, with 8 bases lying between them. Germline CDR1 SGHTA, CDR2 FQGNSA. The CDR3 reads CASSLAPISNYGYTF. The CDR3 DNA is TGTGCCAGCAGCTTAGCTCCCATTTCTAACTATGGCTACACCTTC. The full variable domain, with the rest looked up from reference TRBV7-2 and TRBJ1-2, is GAGVSQSPSNKVTEKGKDVELRCDPISGHTALYWYRQSLGQGLEFLIYFQGNSAPDKSGLPSDRFSAERTGGSVSTLTIQRTQQEDSAVYLCASSLAPISNYGYTFGSGTRLTVV.

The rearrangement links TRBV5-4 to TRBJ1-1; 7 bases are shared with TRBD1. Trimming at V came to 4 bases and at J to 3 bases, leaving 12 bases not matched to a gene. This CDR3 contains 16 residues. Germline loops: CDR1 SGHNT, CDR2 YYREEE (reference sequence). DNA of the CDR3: TGTGCCAGCAGCCCTACAGGGGCGGGTAGACACACTGAAGCTTTCTTT. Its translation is CASSPTGAGRHTEAFF.

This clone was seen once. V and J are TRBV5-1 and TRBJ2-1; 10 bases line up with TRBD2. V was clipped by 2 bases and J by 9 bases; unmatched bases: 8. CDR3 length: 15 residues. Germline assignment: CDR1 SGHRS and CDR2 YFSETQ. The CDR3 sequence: CASSLSGRALGEQFF. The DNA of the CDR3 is TGCGCCAGCAGCTTAAGCGGGAGGGCCCTCGGTGAGCAGTTCTTC.

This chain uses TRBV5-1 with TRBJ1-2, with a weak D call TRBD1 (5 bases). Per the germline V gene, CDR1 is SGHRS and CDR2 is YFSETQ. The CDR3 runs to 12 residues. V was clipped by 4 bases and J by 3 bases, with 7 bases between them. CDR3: CASSPGDYGYTF. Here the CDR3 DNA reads TGCGCCAGCAGCCCGGGGGACTATGGCTACACCTTC.

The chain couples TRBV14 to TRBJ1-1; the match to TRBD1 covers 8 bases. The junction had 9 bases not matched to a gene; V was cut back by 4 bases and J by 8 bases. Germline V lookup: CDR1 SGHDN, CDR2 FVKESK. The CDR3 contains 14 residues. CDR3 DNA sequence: TGTGCCAGCAGCCGTGAGACAGGGGTATCAGAAGCTTTCTTT. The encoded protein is CASSRETGVSEAFF.

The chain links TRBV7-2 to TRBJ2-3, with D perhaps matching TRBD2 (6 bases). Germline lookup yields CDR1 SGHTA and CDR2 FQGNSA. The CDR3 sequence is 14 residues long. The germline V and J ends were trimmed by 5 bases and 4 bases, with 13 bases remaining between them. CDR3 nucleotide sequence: TGTGCCAGCAGCCTCCAGACTAGATCAGATACGCAGTATTTT. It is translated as CASSLQTRSDTQYF.

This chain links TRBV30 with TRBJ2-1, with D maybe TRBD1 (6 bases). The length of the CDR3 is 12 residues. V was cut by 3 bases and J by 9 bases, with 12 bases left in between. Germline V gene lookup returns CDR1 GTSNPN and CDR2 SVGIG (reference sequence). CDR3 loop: CAWSPGDTEQFF. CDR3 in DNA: TGTGCCTGGAGCCCAGGGGATACTGAGCAGTTCTTC.

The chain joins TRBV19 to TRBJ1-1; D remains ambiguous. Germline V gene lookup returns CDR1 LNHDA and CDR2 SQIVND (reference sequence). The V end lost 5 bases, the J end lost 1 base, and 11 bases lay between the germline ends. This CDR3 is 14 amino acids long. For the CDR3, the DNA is TGTGCCAGTAGTCCTTCGACGGGGAACACTGAAGCTTTCTTT. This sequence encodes CASSPSTGNTEAFF.

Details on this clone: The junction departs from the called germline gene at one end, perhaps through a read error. This chain's CDR3 is CAGRRTGDTEAFF. CDR3 coding DNA: TGTGCCGGCAGGAGGACAGGGGACACTGAAGCTTTCTTT. The chain is built from TRBV6-5 and TRBJ1-1; 9 bases fit TRBD1. The CDR3 has 13 residues. Germline CDR1 MNHEY, CDR2 SVGAGI.

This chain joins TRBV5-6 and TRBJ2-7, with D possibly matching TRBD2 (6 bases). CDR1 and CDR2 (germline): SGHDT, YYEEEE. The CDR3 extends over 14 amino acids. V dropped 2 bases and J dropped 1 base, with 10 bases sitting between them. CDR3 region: CASSFPSESYEQYF. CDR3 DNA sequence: TGTGCCAGCAGCTTCCCTAGCGAGTCCTACGAGCAGTACTTC.